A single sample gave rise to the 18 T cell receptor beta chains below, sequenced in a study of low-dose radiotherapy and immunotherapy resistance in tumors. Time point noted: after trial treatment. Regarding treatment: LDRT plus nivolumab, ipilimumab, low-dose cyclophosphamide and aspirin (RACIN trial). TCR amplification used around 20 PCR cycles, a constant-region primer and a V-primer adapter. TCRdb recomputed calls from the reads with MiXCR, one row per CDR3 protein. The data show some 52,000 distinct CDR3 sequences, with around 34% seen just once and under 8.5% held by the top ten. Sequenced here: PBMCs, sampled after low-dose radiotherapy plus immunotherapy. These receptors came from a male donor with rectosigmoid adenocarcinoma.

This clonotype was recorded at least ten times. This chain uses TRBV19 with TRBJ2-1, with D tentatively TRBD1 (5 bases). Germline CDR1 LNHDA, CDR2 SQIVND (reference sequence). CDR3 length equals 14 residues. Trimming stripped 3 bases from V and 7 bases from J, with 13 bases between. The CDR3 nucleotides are TGTGCCAGTAGTATGTCCAGGGCGCTTAATGAGCAGTTCTTC. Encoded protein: CASSMSRALNEQFF.

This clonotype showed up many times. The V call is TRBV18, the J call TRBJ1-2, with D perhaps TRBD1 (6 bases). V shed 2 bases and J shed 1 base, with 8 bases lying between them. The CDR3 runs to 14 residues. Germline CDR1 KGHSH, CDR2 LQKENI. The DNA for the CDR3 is TGTGCCAGCTCACCAGGACAGTTTAACTATGGCTACACCTTC. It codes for CASSPGQFNYGYTF.

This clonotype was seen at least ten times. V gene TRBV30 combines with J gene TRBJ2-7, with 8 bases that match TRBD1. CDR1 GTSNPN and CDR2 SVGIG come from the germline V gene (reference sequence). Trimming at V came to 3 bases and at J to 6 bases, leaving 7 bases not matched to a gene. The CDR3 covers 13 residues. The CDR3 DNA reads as TGTGCCTGGAGCCAATTCGACAGGGGCGAGCAGTACTTC. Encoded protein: CAWSQFDRGEQYF.

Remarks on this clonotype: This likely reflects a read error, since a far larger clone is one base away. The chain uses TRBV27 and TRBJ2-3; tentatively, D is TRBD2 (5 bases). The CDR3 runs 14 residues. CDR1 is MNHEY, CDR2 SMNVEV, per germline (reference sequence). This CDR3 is CASSLSLRAESQYF. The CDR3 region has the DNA TGTGCCAGCAGCTTATCTCTGCGGGCGGAATCCCAGTATTTT.

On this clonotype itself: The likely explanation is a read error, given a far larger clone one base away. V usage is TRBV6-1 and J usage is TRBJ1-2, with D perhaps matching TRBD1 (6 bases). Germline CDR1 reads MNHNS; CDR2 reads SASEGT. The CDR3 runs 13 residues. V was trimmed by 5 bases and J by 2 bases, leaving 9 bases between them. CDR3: CASSHQGNYGYTF. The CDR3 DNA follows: TGTGCCAGCAGTCACCAGGGGAACTATGGCTACACCTTC.

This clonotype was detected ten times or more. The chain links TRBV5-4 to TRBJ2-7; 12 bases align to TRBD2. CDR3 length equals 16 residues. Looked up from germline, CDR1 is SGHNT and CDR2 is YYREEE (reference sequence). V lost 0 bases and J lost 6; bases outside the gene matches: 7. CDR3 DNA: TGTGCCAGCAGCTTGGGGCTAGCGGGAGGGCGAGGCGAGCAGTACTTC. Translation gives CASSLGLAGGRGEQYF.

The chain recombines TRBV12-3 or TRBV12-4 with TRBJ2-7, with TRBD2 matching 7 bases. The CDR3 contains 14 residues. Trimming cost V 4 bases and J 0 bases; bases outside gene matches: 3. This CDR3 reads CASSSSGSSYEQYF. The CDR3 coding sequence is TGTGCCAGCAGTTCTAGCGGTAGCTCCTACGAGCAGTACTTC.

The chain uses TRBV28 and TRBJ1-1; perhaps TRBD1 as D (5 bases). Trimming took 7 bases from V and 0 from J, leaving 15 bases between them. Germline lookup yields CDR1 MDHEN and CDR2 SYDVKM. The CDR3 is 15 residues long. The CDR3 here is CASTPSGTLNTEAFF. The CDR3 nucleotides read TGTGCCAGCACTCCCTCCGGGACTCTGAACACTGAAGCTTTCTTT.

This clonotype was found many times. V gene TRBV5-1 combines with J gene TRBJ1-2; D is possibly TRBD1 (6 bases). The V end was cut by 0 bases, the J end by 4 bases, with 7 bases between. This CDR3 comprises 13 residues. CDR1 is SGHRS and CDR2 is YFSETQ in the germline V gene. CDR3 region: CASSLDRAYGYTF. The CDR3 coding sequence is TGCGCCAGCAGCTTGGACAGGGCCTATGGCTACACCTTC.

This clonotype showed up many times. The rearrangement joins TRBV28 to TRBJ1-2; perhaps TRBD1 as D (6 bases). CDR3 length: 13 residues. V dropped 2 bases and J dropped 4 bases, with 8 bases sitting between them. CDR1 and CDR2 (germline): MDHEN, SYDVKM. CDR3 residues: CASSLGTPYGYTF. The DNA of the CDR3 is TGTGCCAGCAGTTTAGGGACACCCTATGGCTACACCTTC.

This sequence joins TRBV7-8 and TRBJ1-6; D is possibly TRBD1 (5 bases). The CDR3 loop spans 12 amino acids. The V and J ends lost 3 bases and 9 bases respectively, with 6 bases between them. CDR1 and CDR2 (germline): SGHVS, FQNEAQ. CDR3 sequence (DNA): TGTGCCAGCAGCTTGACAGTTTCACCCCTCCACTTT. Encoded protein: CASSLTVSPLHF.

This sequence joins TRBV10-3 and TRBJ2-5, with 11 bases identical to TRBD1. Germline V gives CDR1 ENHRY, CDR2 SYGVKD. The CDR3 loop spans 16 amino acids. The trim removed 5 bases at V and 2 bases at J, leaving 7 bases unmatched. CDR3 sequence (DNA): TGTGCCATCAGTATAGGGACAGGGGGTTCTCAAGAGACCCAGTACTTC. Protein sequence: CAISIGTGGSQETQYF.

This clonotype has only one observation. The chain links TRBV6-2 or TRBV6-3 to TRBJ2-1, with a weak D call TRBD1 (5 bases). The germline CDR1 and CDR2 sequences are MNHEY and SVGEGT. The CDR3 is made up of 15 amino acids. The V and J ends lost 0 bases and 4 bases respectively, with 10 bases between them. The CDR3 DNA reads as TGTGCCAGCAGTTACTCGAATCCAGGGTACAATGAGCAGTTCTTC. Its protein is CASSYSNPGYNEQFF.

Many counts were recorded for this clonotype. The CDR3 coding sequence is TGCGCCAGCAGCTTGTGGGGTGAACGCGACAATGAGCAGTTCTTC. This encodes CASSLWGERDNEQFF. The chain combines TRBV5-1 with TRBJ2-1; D gene uncertain. Trimming removed 1 base at V and 5 bases at J, with 13 bases between. The length of the CDR3 is 15 residues. Germline CDR1 is SGHRS and CDR2 is YFSETQ.

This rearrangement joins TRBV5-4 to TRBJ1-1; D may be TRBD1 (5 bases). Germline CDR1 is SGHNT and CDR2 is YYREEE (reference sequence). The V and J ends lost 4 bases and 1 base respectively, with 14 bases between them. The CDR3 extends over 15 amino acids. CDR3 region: CASSTQTATNTEAFF. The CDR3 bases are TGTGCCAGCAGCACCCAGACAGCTACGAACACTGAAGCTTTCTTT.

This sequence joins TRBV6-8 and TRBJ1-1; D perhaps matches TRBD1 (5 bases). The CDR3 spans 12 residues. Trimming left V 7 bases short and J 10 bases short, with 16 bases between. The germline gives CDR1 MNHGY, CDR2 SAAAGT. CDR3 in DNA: TGTGCCAGCACCGGAGGGTTGGGGGGAGCTTTCTTT. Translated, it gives CASTGGLGGAFF.

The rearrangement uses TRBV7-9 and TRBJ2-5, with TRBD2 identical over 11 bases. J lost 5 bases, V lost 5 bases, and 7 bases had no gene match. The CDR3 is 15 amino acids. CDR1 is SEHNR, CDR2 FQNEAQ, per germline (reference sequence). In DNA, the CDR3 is TGTGCCAGCAGCCCGACTAGCGGGGACTGGGAGACCCAGTACTTC. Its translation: CASSPTSGDWETQYF.

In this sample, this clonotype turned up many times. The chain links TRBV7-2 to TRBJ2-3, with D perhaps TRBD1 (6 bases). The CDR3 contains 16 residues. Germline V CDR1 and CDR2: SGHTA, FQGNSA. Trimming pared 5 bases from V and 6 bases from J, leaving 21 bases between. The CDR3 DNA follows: TGTGCCAGCAGCCTGTTTGAGGACAGTCTTATGGATACGCAGTATTTT. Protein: CASSLFEDSLMDTQYF.